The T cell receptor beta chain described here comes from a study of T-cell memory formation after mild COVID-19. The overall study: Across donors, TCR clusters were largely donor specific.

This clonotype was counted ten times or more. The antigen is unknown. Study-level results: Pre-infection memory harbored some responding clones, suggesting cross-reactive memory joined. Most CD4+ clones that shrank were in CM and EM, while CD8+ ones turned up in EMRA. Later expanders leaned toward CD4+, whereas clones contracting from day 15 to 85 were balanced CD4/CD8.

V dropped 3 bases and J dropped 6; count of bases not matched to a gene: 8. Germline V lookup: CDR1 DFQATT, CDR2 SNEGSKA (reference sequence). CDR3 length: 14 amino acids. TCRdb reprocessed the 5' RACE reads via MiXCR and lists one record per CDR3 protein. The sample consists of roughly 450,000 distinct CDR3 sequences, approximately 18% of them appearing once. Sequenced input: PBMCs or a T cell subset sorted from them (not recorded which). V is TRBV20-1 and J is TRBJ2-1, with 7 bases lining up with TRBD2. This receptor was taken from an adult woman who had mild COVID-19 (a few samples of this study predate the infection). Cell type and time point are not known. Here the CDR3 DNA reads TGCAGTGCTAGTCGGCTAGCGGACCTCAATGAGCAGTTCTTC. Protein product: CSASRLADLNEQFF.